The entry that follows covers one TCR beta chain sequence. Antigen unknown. This entry is derived from a study of cytomegalovirus exposure and HLA in healthy donors. Findings and caveats of the study: In an earlier analysis, most TCR beta V segments were productive about 87% or about 30% of the time. Cytomegalovirus-associated TCR beta chains were listed, numbering 164. The HLA-A and HLA-B alleles of most subjects were reportedly predicted accurately from TCR beta sequences.

The germline gives CDR1 LGHNA, CDR2 YSLEER. There are 15 residues in the CDR3. The V and J ends lost 0 bases and 2 bases respectively, with 7 bases between them. PCR involved 60 Vbeta and 13 Jbeta primers. Per the original methods: It was a later analysis that counted about 80 million unique TCR beta chains, of which roughly 11 million were shared. This table comes from immunoSEQ multiplex PCR, and its TCRdb copy is limited to in-frame clones, with some not included. Clone size and V and J calls were adopted from that table, with D and trimming inferred from the DNA. This table has approximately 160,000 clones, 65% to 85% appearing once.

This chain links TRBV4-3 with TRBJ2-2; D possibly corresponds to TRBD2 (5 bases). The sequence came from a woman aged 18-35 years in good health and CMV-seronegative. The specimen sequenced was PBMCs. This CDR3 reads CASSQEGGNTGELFF. CDR3 DNA: TGCGCCAGCAGCCAAGAAGGAGGTAACACCGGGGAGCTGTTTTTT.